A single sample is the source of the 27 T cell receptor delta chains below, sequenced in a study of Vδ1+ human thymocytes. Study-level findings and limits: In the thymus, TRG and TRD repertoires looked highly polyclonal with Gaussian CDR3 lengths.

Extracted RNA was reverse transcribed into cDNA. The CDR3 regions were amplified by multiplex PCR from V-gene primers to a constant-region primer. TCRdb reanalysed the multiplex PCR reads with CATT. The sample has about 73,000 delta-chain clones; around 35% are singletons. These receptors have no known antigen. Sequenced sample: Vdelta1+ gamma-delta thymocytes from the thymus. Specified subset: FACS-sorted CD3+ TCRalphabeta- TCRVdelta1+ TCRVdelta2- thymocytes. These TCRs come from a boy in the first two years of life who had congenital heart surgery.

The sample holds a few counts of this clone. The genes are TRDV1 and TRDJ2; no definite D call. The germline V gene encodes CDR1 TSWWSYY and CDR2 QGS. Trimming took off 4 bases at V and 4 bases at J, with 19 bases between the two ends. This CDR3 is 17 amino acids long. The CDR3 reads CALGAIVPGASTAQLFF. The CDR3 DNA reads as TGTGCTCTTGGGGCCATCGTTCCGGGCGCTTCGACAGCACAACTCTTCTTT.

The rearrangement uses TRDV1 and TRDJ1; D is unclear. From germline, CDR1 is TSWWSYY and CDR2 QGS. The CDR3 is made up of 17 amino acids. V gave up 0 bases and J gave up 0 bases, with 14 bases separating them. The chain's CDR3 is CALGELGGSPDTDKLIF. CDR3 coding DNA: TGTGCTCTTGGGGAACTTGGCGGGTCCCCTGACACCGATAAACTCATCTTT.

V usage is TRDV1 and J usage is TRDJ1; 7 bases line up with TRDD3. Germline-derived CDR1 and CDR2 are TSWWSYY and QGS. The length of the CDR3 is 18 residues. Trimming cost V 3 bases and J 0 bases; bases outside gene matches: 13. CDR3 residues: CALGDLGLGATYTDKLIF. In nucleotides, the CDR3 is TGTGCTCTTGGGGATCTGGGGCTGGGGGCAACGTACACCGATAAACTCATCTTT.

This chain links TRDV1 with TRDJ1; D gene uncertain. The V and J ends lost 1 base and 10 bases respectively, with 13 bases between them. Germline CDR1 and CDR2: TSWWSYY and QGS. The CDR3 covers 13 residues. The CDR3 sequence: CALGEPLSTRLIF. CDR3 nucleotide sequence: TGTGCTCTTGGGGAACCACTCTCGACCCGACTCATCTTT.

The chain couples TRDV1 to TRDJ1; weak D call: TRDD2 (6 bases). The length of the CDR3 is 19 residues. Trimming stripped 3 bases from V and 0 bases from J, with 23 bases between. Germline values: CDR1 TSWWSYY, CDR2 QGS. The CDR3, as DNA: TGTGCTCTTGGGGATCCTACGGAGGAGGGACCTCCGTACACCGATAAACTCATCTTT. Residues: CALGDPTEEGPPYTDKLIF.

The chain carries TRDV1 and TRDJ1; 7 positions agree with TRDD3. V shed 9 bases and J 0 bases; nucleotides not matched to a gene: 4. Germline CDR1 and CDR2: TSWWSYY and QGS. This CDR3 has 13 amino acids. In nucleotides, the CDR3 is TGTGCTCTGGGAGGATACGACACCGATAAACTCATCTTT. It yields the protein CALGGYDTDKLIF.

The V call is TRDV2, the J call TRDJ1; TRDD3 is a possible D gene (5 bases). The germline V gene encodes CDR1 GEAIGNYY and CDR2 EKD. This CDR3 has 18 amino acids. V lost 0 bases and J 4 bases, leaving 23 bases between the germline ends. CDR3 sequence: CACDTGRMLKGGGDKLIF. The CDR3 DNA follows: TGTGCCTGTGACACCGGACGTATGTTAAAAGGGGGGGGCGATAAACTCATCTTT.

This clone was recorded a few times. The chain joins TRDV1 to TRDJ1, with D possibly being TRDD2 (5 bases). Germline V gives CDR1 TSWWSYY, CDR2 QGS. CDR3 length: 15 amino acids. V was cut by 2 bases and J by 1 base, with 11 bases left in between. In DNA form, the CDR3 reads TGTGCTCTTGGGGAAGGGGCTTCCCTCACCGATAAACTCATCTTT. Translating gives CALGEGASLTDKLIF.

With regard to this clone: One junction end does not reproduce the germline sequence, and a read error may be involved. The same CDR3 also results from other DNA sequences found in this sample. This sequence joins TRDV1 and TRDJ1, with D possibly being TRDD3 (5 bases). There are 18 residues in the CDR3. Germline lookup yields CDR1 TSWWSYY and CDR2 QGS. The CDR3 loop is CALGETPPGPTNTDKLIF. For the CDR3, the DNA is TGCGCTCTTGGGGAAACTCCCCCGGGACCGACCAACACCGATAAACTCATCTTT.

This rearrangement joins TRDV1 to TRDJ2; TRDD3 matches at 11 bases. The germline CDR1 and CDR2 sequences are TSWWSYY and QGS. This CDR3 spans 18 amino acids. V shed 2 bases and J 6 bases; nucleotides not matched to a gene: 11. CDR3 bases: TGTGCTCTTGGGGAAGTCCGTACTGGGGGATATAACGCAGCACAACTCTTCTTT. Its protein product is CALGEVRTGGYNAAQLFF.

The V and J genes are TRDV1 and TRDJ1; 12 bases are shared with TRDD3. The CDR3 length is 23 residues. Trimming cost V 3 bases and J 0 bases; bases outside gene matches: 23. CDR1 is TSWWSYY and CDR2 is QGS in the germline V gene. Written as DNA, the CDR3 is TGTGCTCTTGGGGACTCCGCTTCCAAAGATTGGTACTGGGGGATACATTACACCGATAAACTCATCTTT. It yields the protein CALGDSASKDWYWGIHYTDKLIF.

Note on this clone: Other DNA sequences in this specimen translate into the identical CDR3. This sequence joins TRDV1 and TRDJ1, with a weak D call TRDD3 (9 bases). This CDR3 is 24 amino acids long. CDR1 TSWWSYY and CDR2 QGS come from the germline V gene. V dropped 0 bases and J dropped 0 bases, with 35 bases sitting between them. Written as DNA, the CDR3 is TGTGCTCTTGGGGAACTCAATTTTACTTCCTACGGGTACTGGGGGAGTACGTACACCGATAAACTCATCTTT. Translated: CALGELNFTSYGYWGSTYTDKLIF.

A few counts support this clone. The V gene is TRDV1, the J gene TRDJ1; 13 bases agree with TRDD3. CDR3 length: 18 residues. V trimming: 4 bases; J trimming: 1 base; junction bases outside the gene matches: 9. Germline CDR1 and CDR2: TSWWSYY and QGS. The CDR3 protein is CALGVPNWGIRGTDKLIF. The CDR3 coding sequence is TGTGCTCTTGGGGTCCCGAACTGGGGGATACGGGGCACCGATAAACTCATCTTT.

J is TRDJ1 and V is TRDV1; 7 bases map to TRDD3. The CDR3 consists of 23 residues. Losses at the gene ends were 2 bases for V and 0 bases for J; bases not matched to a gene: 27. Germline-derived CDR1 and CDR2 are TSWWSYY and QGS. The DNA for the CDR3 is TGTGCTCTTGGGGAAAGCACACTTCCCCTAAAAGGGGGGATTACTACGTACACCGATAAACTCATCTTT. Residues: CALGESTLPLKGGITTYTDKLIF.

The chain is built from TRDV1 and TRDJ1; D is possibly TRDD2 or TRDD3 (9 bases each). Trimming stripped 1 base from V and 0 bases from J, with 48 bases between. The germline CDR1 and CDR2 sequences are TSWWSYY and QGS. The CDR3 loop spans 28 amino acids. The CDR3 sequence is CALGERGFRPSYPFITGGPPLYTDKLIF. The CDR3, as DNA: TGTGCTCTTGGGGAACGCGGTTTCCGGCCTTCCTACCCTTTTATTACTGGGGGACCTCCCTTGTACACCGATAAACTCATCTTT.

This chain links TRDV1 with TRDJ1; 9 bases are a match to TRDD3. Germline lookup yields CDR1 TSWWSYY and CDR2 QGS. J gave up 3 bases and V 0 bases, and 8 bases lay outside the gene matches. CDR3 size: 17 residues. CDR3 sequence: CALGELGIRGFADKLIF. In DNA, the CDR3 is TGTGCTCTTGGGGAACTGGGGATACGGGGTTTCGCCGATAAACTCATCTTT.

The genes are TRDV1 and TRDJ1; TRDD3 agrees at 9 bases. J lost 7 bases, V lost 4 bases, and 19 bases had no gene match. Germline values: CDR1 TSWWSYY, CDR2 QGS. This CDR3 spans 18 amino acids. The CDR3 nucleotides read TGTGCTCTTGGGGCGCCGCCTCCCGGTCTACTGGGGGACGGTAAACTCATCTTT. Amino acid sequence: CALGAPPPGLLGDGKLIF.

V usage is TRDV1 and J usage is TRDJ1; 12 bases map to TRDD3. Looked up from germline, CDR1 is TSWWSYY and CDR2 is QGS. The CDR3 consists of 20 residues. V shed 0 bases and J 1 base; nucleotides not matched to a gene: 12. The CDR3: CALGELGAVLGDTATDKLIF. The CDR3 nucleotides read TGTGCTCTTGGGGAACTAGGAGCCGTACTGGGGGATACTGCCACCGATAAACTCATCTTT.

This clone has a handful of counts. J is TRDJ1 and V is TRDV1; D unresolved. The CDR3 contains 13 residues. Germline values: CDR1 TSWWSYY, CDR2 QGS. Trimming removed 0 bases from V and 6 bases from J, with 8 bases in between. The DNA for the CDR3 is TGTGCTCTTGGGGAACTAGGCCGCCATAAACTCATCTTT. Protein product: CALGELGRHKLIF.

The chain combines TRDV1 with TRDJ1; 8 bases agree with TRDD3. This CDR3 comprises 20 residues. CDR1 is TSWWSYY, CDR2 QGS, per germline. V shed 4 bases and J 0 bases; nucleotides not matched to a gene: 19. The CDR3 DNA sequence: TGTGCTCTTGGGGTATCCCTCTCTCGTCCGGGGGATAAGGACACCGATAAACTCATCTTT. Amino acids: CALGVSLSRPGDKDTDKLIF.

J is TRDJ1 and V is TRDV1; 7 positions match TRDD3. In germline, CDR1 is TSWWSYY, CDR2 QGS. V was clipped by 2 bases and J by 0 bases; unmatched bases: 12. The CDR3 is made up of 18 amino acids. As DNA, the CDR3 is TGTGCTCTTGGGGAATATCTAGGTGGGGGAGAGTACACCGATAAACTCATCTTT. Translating gives CALGEYLGGGEYTDKLIF.

To note about this clone: Relative to the germline gene, one junction end is altered; a read error may explain this. The chain employs TRDV1 and TRDJ1; possible D gene TRDD2, 6 bases. In germline, CDR1 is TSWWSYY, CDR2 QGS. The CDR3 runs 17 residues. The CDR3, as DNA: TGTGCTCTTAGGGACCGGCCTTCCCTCCCCTACACCGATAAACTCATCTTT. Translating gives CALRDRPSLPYTDKLIF.

This chain links TRDV1 with TRDJ1; 7 positions agree with TRDD3. V lost 5 bases to trimming and J lost 9 bases; unmatched junction nucleotides: 30. CDR1 TSWWSYY and CDR2 QGS come from the germline V gene. There are 20 residues in the CDR3. The CDR3: CALGSHPYPFSDTRQVQLIF. The CDR3 nucleotides read TGTGCTCTTGGGTCCCACCCCTACCCGTTCTCGGATACGCGGCAGGTCCAACTCATCTTT.

The chain carries TRDV1 and TRDJ1; 11 nucleotides line up with TRDD3. The germline V gene encodes CDR1 TSWWSYY and CDR2 QGS. Trimming cost V 0 bases and J 10 bases; bases outside gene matches: 16. This CDR3 is 18 amino acids long. The CDR3 here is CALGELEWVLGDIGRLIF. The CDR3 nucleotides read TGTGCTCTTGGGGAACTCGAATGGGTACTGGGGGATATTGGGAGACTCATCTTT.

This clone occurred once. This chain joins TRDV1 and TRDJ1; 13 positions match TRDD3. The CDR3 consists of 19 residues. The V and J ends lost 7 bases and 0 bases, in that order; junction bases with no gene match: 14. CDR1 TSWWSYY and CDR2 QGS come from the germline V gene. The CDR3 DNA reads as TGTGCTCTTGTCCTACCTTGTACTGGGGGATACGCGGACACCGATAAACTCATCTTT. It specifies CALVLPCTGGYADTDKLIF.

This clone has a handful of counts. The chain carries TRDV1 and TRDJ1; D ambiguous. The CDR3 length is 17 residues. The V end was cut by 0 bases, the J end by 1 base, with 15 bases between. CDR1 TSWWSYY and CDR2 QGS come from the germline V gene. Written as DNA, the CDR3 is TGTGCTCTTGGGGAACTGGAGGAGCTGGATGGCACCGATAAACTCATCTTT. Its protein is CALGELEELDGTDKLIF.

The gene calls are TRDV1 and TRDJ1; unclear D gene. This CDR3 has 19 residues. CDR1 and CDR2 (germline): TSWWSYY, QGS. V lost 5 bases and J lost 2, with 27 bases in between. The CDR3 spells CALGTSAHTRTRATDKLIF. CDR3 nucleotide sequence: TGTGCTCTTGGGACCTCCGCCCACACCCGTACCAGAGCGACCGATAAACTCATCTTT.